A selection of T cell receptor beta chains follows, all from one sample in a study of shared clonotypes between healthy human individuals. The table came from immunoSEQ multiplex PCR; TCRdb's copy has only in-frame clones and leaves some out. The top ten clones hold around 13% of a sample with about 480,000 clones, nearly 80% of them seen once. Sequencing input: PBMCs. Receptors originate from a middle-aged woman in good health. Some clones in this sample may be carry-over from other donors' samples. CDR3s include the opening cysteine and the closing phenylalanine or tryptophan.

CDR3 protein: CASSVTSAGSGEQFF
J gene: TRBJ2-1
V gene: TRBV7-2

CDR3 protein: CASSTRGSGVGDTIYF
J gene: TRBJ1-3
V gene: TRBV9

CDR3 protein: CASSSPGAGNTIYF
J gene: TRBJ1-3
V gene: TRBV28

CDR3 protein: CASRDAGRGLFF
J gene: TRBJ1-4
V gene: TRBV11-2

CDR3 protein: CASSPPTGVNQPQHF
J gene: TRBJ1-5
V gene: TRBV28

CDR3 protein: CASSNPGGRAFF
J gene: TRBJ1-1
V gene: TRBV7-7

CDR3 protein: CASSQRGLAGGLNYEQYF
J gene: TRBJ2-7
V gene: TRBV14

CDR3 protein: CASKRRPGQETQYF
J gene: TRBJ2-5
V gene: TRBV28

CDR3 protein: CASSPGWGEAFF
J gene: TRBJ1-1
V gene: TRBV2

CDR3 protein: CASREIAGGNTGELFF
J gene: TRBJ2-2
V gene: TRBV27

CDR3 protein: CASSPGMRGANVLTF
J gene: TRBJ2-6
V gene: TRBV5-4

CDR3 protein: CASSLAGSLYNEQFF
J gene: TRBJ2-1
V gene: TRBV2

CDR3 protein: CASSLDYRADGYTF
J gene: TRBJ1-2
V gene: TRBV7-2

CDR3 protein: CASSPRIFLRQPQHF
J gene: TRBJ1-5
V gene: TRBV4-1

CDR3 protein: CASSIPGMSTEAFF
J gene: TRBJ1-1
V gene: TRBV19

CDR3 protein: CASSPASGRNIQYF
J gene: TRBJ2-4
V gene: TRBV18

CDR3 protein: CASSQARLAEETQYF
J gene: TRBJ2-5
V gene: TRBV14

CDR3 protein: CASSPLAGDEQFF
J gene: TRBJ2-1
V gene: TRBV18

CDR3 protein: CAISGREAGGRTGELFF
J gene: TRBJ2-2
V gene: TRBV10-3

CDR3 protein: CASSPKPGGTDEQFF
J gene: TRBJ2-1
V gene: TRBV27

CDR3 protein: CAISDYGTSGTETQYF
J gene: TRBJ2-5
V gene: TRBV10-3

CDR3 protein: CASSYSALAGTYEQYF
J gene: TRBJ2-7
V gene: TRBV6-5

CDR3 protein: CASSEQGHYGYTF
J gene: TRBJ1-2
V gene: TRBV25-1

CDR3 protein: CASSTRVGEQYF
J gene: TRBJ2-7
V gene: TRBV6-5

CDR3 protein: CASSVGQGVYEQYF
J gene: TRBJ2-7
V gene: TRBV9

CDR3 protein: CASMRTGGATNEKLFF
J gene: TRBJ1-4
V gene: TRBV25-1

CDR3 protein: CASSPGDRGPGELFF
J gene: TRBJ2-2
V gene: TRBV28

CDR3 protein: CASSRNYEQYF
J gene: NA
V gene: TRBV7-9

CDR3 protein: CSVTGGVNYGYTF
J gene: TRBJ1-2
V gene: TRBV29-1

CDR3 protein: CASSETPGSYEQYF
J gene: TRBJ2-7
V gene: TRBV6-1

CDR3 protein: CASSQWGGTEAFF
J gene: TRBJ1-1
V gene: TRBV14

CDR3 protein: CAWSPRTVSNQPQHF
J gene: TRBJ1-5
V gene: TRBV30

CDR3 protein: CASSFRPSGRAHETQYF
J gene: TRBJ2-5
V gene: TRBV28

CDR3 protein: CSVAAGPNEQFF
J gene: TRBJ2-1
V gene: TRBV29-1

CDR3 protein: CASSSPPGQGSNSPLHF
J gene: TRBJ1-6
V gene: TRBV7-9

CDR3 protein: CASSVGGGSDYEQYF
J gene: TRBJ2-7
V gene: TRBV9

CDR3 protein: CASSPPTSGRGTQYF
J gene: TRBJ2-5
V gene: TRBV18

CDR3 protein: CASSLEASAEQYF
J gene: TRBJ2-7
V gene: TRBV5-1

CDR3 protein: CASSLMRGPSTYEQYF
J gene: TRBJ2-7
V gene: TRBV28

CDR3 protein: CASSAMGDTNEKLFF
J gene: TRBJ1-4
V gene: TRBV18

CDR3 protein: CASSREPGENNSPLHF
J gene: TRBJ1-6
V gene: TRBV4-1

CDR3 protein: CASSSGQGASLVYF
J gene: TRBJ2-5
V gene: TRBV19